This T cell receptor (beta chain) was identified during a study of cytomegalovirus exposure and HLA in healthy donors. Primers included in the PCR were 60 Vbeta and 13 Jbeta primers. The data were produced by immunoSEQ multiplex PCR, yet TCRdb's version contains in-frame clones alone and is incomplete. The sample includes roughly 140,000 clones, 75% to 80% of them seen just once. The V and J ends lost 6 bases and 3 bases, in that order; junction bases with no gene match: 10. This CDR3 spans 15 amino acids. The germline V gene has CDR1 MNHEY and CDR2 SVGAGI. The rearrangement joins TRBV6-5 to TRBJ1-2; the match to TRBD1 covers 7 bases. The receptor's source is a man aged 40-49 years in good health and CMV-seropositive. The source material was PBMCs. In DNA form, the CDR3 reads TGTGCCAGCAGACTGGAGGAGGGGGCGGACTATGGCTACACCTTC. This sequence encodes CASRLEEGADYGYTF.